This TCR beta chain was recorded in a study of neoadjuvant anti-PD-1 for oral cavity cancer. Assay used: immunoSEQ multiplex PCR; TCRdb lists only in-frame clones, some missing. The sample contains roughly 60,000 clones, 70% to 85% of which appear only once. The V gene's germline CDR1 is MGHDK and CDR2 SYGVNS. The V end lost 2 bases, the J end lost 0 bases, and 10 bases lay between the germline ends. This CDR3 comprises 16 residues. The TCR originated in a person aged 35-79 years with oral cavity squamous cell carcinoma. The sample here was PBMCs, taken before nivolumab (anti-PD-1) treatment. The chain combines TRBV25-1 with TRBJ2-2, with no clear D. The CDR3 reads CASSELTPANTGELFF. DNA of the CDR3: TGTGCCAGCAGTGAACTGACACCCGCGAACACCGGGGAGCTGTTTTTT.